These 21 T cell receptor beta chains came from one sample sequenced in a study of blood T cell repertoires in COVID-19 (dated by TCRdb to the early 2020s). The protocol used for the library was the immunoSEQ multiplex PCR assay. In TCRdb, the immuneACCESS table is reduced to in-frame sequences with V and J assigned. These tables do not hold every clone; where another copy was compared, an unresolved V gene accounts for under half, and the others remain unexplained. The sample table contains 150,000 to 200,000 clones; only one count was recorded for 75% to 85% of them. About 17% of the sample is taken by the ten largest. Specimen: PBMCs or T cells enriched from blood (not recorded which). Receptors originate from a woman aged 50 to 60 with acute COVID-19.

The rearrangement links TRBV7-8 to TRBJ2-5; possibly TRBD2 for D (5 bases). The CDR3 has 14 residues. Per germline, CDR1 SGHVS and CDR2 FQNEAQ. Trimming removed 5 bases from V and 2 bases from J, with 12 bases in between. CDR3 residues: CASSSASGQETQYF. CDR3 nucleotide sequence: TGTGCCAGCAGCAGCGCGTCGGGACAAGAGACCCAGTACTTC.

The chain links TRBV28 to TRBJ1-5, with 8 bases matching TRBD1. This CDR3 has 15 amino acids. Germline CDR1 is MDHEN and CDR2 is SYDVKM. Trimming at V came to 5 bases and at J to 4 bases, leaving 7 bases not matched to a gene. Here the CDR3 DNA reads TGTGCCAGCAGTCCCGGACAGGGTTGGAATCAGCCCCAGCATTTT. As protein: CASSPGQGWNQPQHF.

This clone was observed a handful of times. J is TRBJ2-7 and V is TRBV10-1; a possible D gene is TRBD1 (6 bases). With 4 bases removed from V and 3 bases from J, the gap between germline ends came to 7 bases. Germline CDR1 reads WNHNN; CDR2 reads SYGVQD (reference sequence). This CDR3 comprises 12 residues. The CDR3 here is CASSGDNYEQYV. The CDR3 DNA reads TGCGCCAGCAGTGGGGACAACTACGAGCAGTACGTC.

V and J are TRBV12-3 or TRBV12-4 and TRBJ2-5; no reliable D call. V shed 1 base and J shed 5 bases, with 5 bases lying between them. The CDR3 spans 12 residues. CDR3: CASSLVYETQYF. The CDR3 DNA reads as TGTGCCAGCAGTTTAGTTTATGAGACCCAGTACTTC.

This chain connects TRBV28 to TRBJ2-3; TRBD2 matches 8 bases. The germline CDR1 and CDR2 sequences are MDHEN and SYDVKM. The V gene end was trimmed by 6 bases and the J gene end by 3 bases; junction bases not matched to a gene: 8. The length of the CDR3 is 15 residues. As DNA, the CDR3 is TGTGCCAGCAGCAACCCGGGACTAGTAACAGATACGCAGTATTTT. Translating it yields CASSNPGLVTDTQYF.

The sample holds a few counts of this clone. The CDR3 bases are TGTGCCAGCACAATATACGCAGGAAACTATGGCTACACCTTC. Residues: CASTIYAGNYGYTF. The genes are TRBV2 and TRBJ1-2, with D uncertain. Trimming shortened V by 7 bases and J by 2 bases, and 14 bases separated the two germline ends. This CDR3 spans 14 amino acids. CDR1 and CDR2 from the germline V gene are SNHLY and FYNNEI. Full variable domain (rest looked up from reference TRBV2 and TRBJ1-2): EPEVTQTPSHQVTQMGQEVILRCVPISNHLYFYWYRQILGQKVEFLVSFYNNEISEKSEIFDDQFSVERPDGSNFTLKIRSTKLEDSAMYFCASTIYAGNYGYTFGSGTRLTVV.

The rearrangement links TRBV29-1 to TRBJ1-1; TRBD1 might be the D (5 bases). This CDR3 is 10 amino acids long. Trimming took 7 bases from V and 6 from J, leaving 9 bases between them. CDR1 is SQVTM, CDR2 ANQGSEA, per germline. As DNA, the CDR3 is TGCAGCGCCCAGGGCCCTGAAGCTTTCTTT. It encodes CSAQGPEAFF.

The chain carries TRBV7-6 and TRBJ2-3, with 13 positions matching TRBD2. Germline V lookup: CDR1 SGHVS, CDR2 FNYEAQ. J lost 4 bases, V lost 2 bases, and 12 bases had no gene match. CDR3 length: 19 amino acids. CDR3 sequence: CASSLYGTSGGAVADTQYF. The CDR3 coding sequence is TGTGCCAGCAGCTTATATGGAACTAGCGGGGGGGCCGTGGCAGATACGCAGTATTTT.

The V gene is TRBV5-1, the J gene TRBJ2-1; D not certain. The V gene lost 4 bases and the J gene lost 7 bases, with 12 bases spanning the gap. Germline CDR1 SGHRS, CDR2 YFSETQ. This CDR3 comprises 13 residues. CDR3 nucleotide sequence: TGCGCCAGCAGCCTAGAGTCGTGGAATGAGCAGTTCTTC. It specifies CASSLESWNEQFF.

This clone was seen a few times. This sequence joins TRBV4-2 and TRBJ1-1; no definite D call. Trimming shortened V by 1 base and J by 0 bases, and 6 bases separated the two germline ends. There are 14 residues in the CDR3. The V gene's germline CDR1 is LGHNA and CDR2 YNFKEQ. The CDR3: CASSQALLNTEAFF. The DNA of the CDR3 is TGTGCCAGCAGCCAAGCCTTGTTGAACACTGAAGCTTTCTTT.

This chain uses TRBV5-1 with TRBJ1-1; D unclear. CDR3 length: 19 amino acids. CDR1 and CDR2 (germline): SGHRS, YFSETQ. V was clipped by 1 base and J by 1 base, with 23 bases between them. CDR3 sequence reads: CASSLFTGFKRYANTEAFF. CDR3 DNA: TGCGCCAGCAGCTTGTTTACGGGGTTTAAGCGGTACGCGAACACTGAAGCTTTCTTT.

The chain carries TRBV4-1 and TRBJ1-2; maybe TRBD1 (5 bases). Trimming took 4 bases from V and 0 from J, leaving 12 bases between them. This CDR3 has 15 amino acids. The germline V gene has CDR1 MGHRA and CDR2 YSYEKL. CDR3 protein: CASSLQVPANYGYTF. In DNA form, the CDR3 reads TGCGCCAGCAGCCTACAGGTTCCCGCTAACTATGGCTACACCTTC.

This chain links TRBV7-6 with TRBJ1-5; D is ambiguous. Deletions cut 0 bases from V and 0 bases from J, with 9 bases between. The length of the CDR3 is 16 residues. The germline gives CDR1 SGHVS, CDR2 FNYEAQ. The CDR3 DNA reads as TGTGCCAGCAGCTTAGCTGGGCCAAATAGCAATCAGCCCCAGCATTTT. It encodes CASSLAGPNSNQPQHF. The entire variable domain, with the rest obtained from reference TRBV7-6 and TRBJ1-5, is as follows: GAGVSQSPRYKVTKRGQDVALRCDPISGHVSLYWYRQALGQGPEFLTYFNYEAQQDKSGLPNDRFSAERPEGSISTLTIQRTEQRDSAMYRCASSLAGPNSNQPQHFGDGTRLSIL.

The chain has TRBV6-5 and TRBJ1-2; TRBD1 matches at 11 bases. This CDR3 is built from 16 residues. Germline CDR1 and CDR2: MNHEY and SVGAGI. V trimming: 2 bases; J trimming: 2 bases; junction bases outside the gene matches: 4. The CDR3 here is CASSYGTGGKNYGYTF. Written as DNA, the CDR3 is TGTGCCAGCAGTTACGGGACAGGGGGTAAAAACTATGGCTACACCTTC.

This clone showed up just once. The V call is TRBV5-1, the J call TRBJ2-1; TRBD2 matches at 10 bases. V lost 1 base, J lost 6 bases, and 4 bases stayed unmatched. The CDR3 sequence is 15 residues long. Per germline, CDR1 SGHRS and CDR2 YFSETQ. CDR3 region: CASSLIAGGPNEQFF. CDR3 in DNA: TGCGCCAGCAGCTTGATAGCGGGGGGCCCCAATGAGCAGTTCTTC. The whole variable domain, remainder taken from reference TRBV5-1 and TRBJ2-1, is KAGVTQTPRYLIKTRGQQVTLSCSPISGHRSVSWYQQTPGQGLQFLFEYFSETQRNKGNFPGRFSGRQFSNSRSEMNVSTLELGDSALYLCASSLIAGGPNEQFFGPGTRLTVL.

The chain is built from TRBV4-3 and TRBJ2-2; the D gene is possibly TRBD1 (6 bases). CDR1 and CDR2 from the germline V gene are LGHNA and YSLEER. This CDR3 contains 14 residues. V dropped 4 bases and J dropped 6 bases, with 12 bases sitting between them. The CDR3 nucleotides are TGCGCCAGCAGCCTATACAGGGTCTCCGGGGAGCTGTTTTTT. This gives the protein CASSLYRVSGELFF.

The chain combines TRBV3-1 (or the pseudogene TRBV3-2) with TRBJ1-1, with D maybe TRBD1 (5 bases). The CDR3 loop spans 18 amino acids. The V gene's germline CDR1 is LGHDT and CDR2 YNNKEL (reference sequence). Between the trimmed V and J ends, which lost 0 bases and 4 bases, there was a span of 21 bases. CDR3 nucleotide sequence: TGTGCCAGCAGCCAAGATCAAGGGTGGGGCACTCAGGGCACTGAAGCTTTCTTT. This translates into CASSQDQGWGTQGTEAFF.

The chain carries TRBV11-3 and TRBJ2-5, with a weak D call TRBD2 (6 bases). CDR1 is SGHNT, CDR2 YENEEA, per germline. V lost 4 bases and J lost 5, with 20 bases in between. The length of the CDR3 is 16 residues. The CDR3 DNA follows: TGTGCCAGCAGCTCAGAAGGGACTGCCGGGATGGAGACCCAGTACTTC. Translation gives CASSSEGTAGMETQYF. Based on the CDR3 plus reference TRBV11-3 and TRBJ2-5, the full variable domain is EAGVVQSPRYKIIEKKQPVAFWCNPISGHNTLYWYLQNLGQGPELLIRYENEEAVDDSQLPKDRFSAERLKGVDSTLKIQPAELGDSAVYLCASSSEGTAGMETQYFGPGTRLLVL.

The chain links TRBV19 to TRBJ1-4, with 7 bases identical to TRBD1. The CDR3 is 14 amino acids. V lost 9 bases to trimming and J lost 6 bases; unmatched junction nucleotides: 10. Germline V CDR1 and CDR2: LNHDA, SQIVND (reference sequence). This chain's CDR3 is CASTLRGTYEKLFF. As DNA, the CDR3 is TGTGCCAGCACCCTCAGGGGGACCTATGAAAAACTGTTTTTT.

This rearrangement joins TRBV18 to TRBJ2-5, with 8 bases lining up with TRBD1. Germline CDR1 KGHSH, CDR2 LQKENI. CDR3 length: 13 amino acids. V lost 3 bases and J lost 3; bases outside the gene matches: 0. CDR3 sequence reads: CASSPGQEETQYF. In DNA, the CDR3 is TGTGCCAGCTCACCGGGACAGGAAGAGACCCAGTACTTC. The full variable domain, its missing parts supplied by reference TRBV18 and TRBJ2-5, is NAGVMQNPRHLVRRRGQEARLRCSPMKGHSHVYWYRQLPEEGLKFMVYLQKENIIDESGMPKERFSAEFPKEGPSILRIQQVVRGDSAAYFCASSPGQEETQYFGPGTRLLVL.

J is TRBJ1-5 and V is TRBV28; possibly TRBD1 for D (5 bases). The CDR3 runs 14 residues. Germline assignment: CDR1 MDHEN and CDR2 SYDVKM. V gave up 1 base and J gave up 4 bases, with 8 bases separating them. This CDR3 reads CASSLSGLNQPQHF. DNA for the CDR3: TGTGCCAGCAGTTTATCAGGGTTGAATCAGCCCCAGCATTTT.